This T cell receptor beta chain appears in the sequencing data of a study of vaccination and CD4 T cells after COVID-19. Background on the study: Convalescent donors: six male, four female; seven Caucasian, two Asian, one multiracial, two Hispanic. Convalescent patients gave post-COVID blood a median approximately 100 days post-diagnosis, range 35 to 161. General observations from the study: Spike mono-reactivity was evident in 304 of the 307 vaccine-specific clones derived from convalescent patients.

As regards this clonotype: What it binds is unknown.

CD4+ T cells that had been cultured provided DNA sequenced with the Oncomine TCR Beta short-read assay. TCRdb re-called the PCR reads through MiXCR, storing one row per CDR3 protein. This sample has approximately 21,000 distinct CDR3 sequences, with roughly 41% found just once. The treatment: roughly 11-day PBMC culture with coronavirus spike peptide pools or control peptides (ViraFEST assay). This CDR3 has 13 amino acids. Trimming left V 4 bases short and J 4 bases short, with 10 bases between. CDR1 SGHDN and CDR2 FVKESK come from the germline V gene. Source: CD4+ T cells from blood, cultured in vitro, taken after SARS-CoV-2 vaccination. The clonotype originates from a human donor who had recovered from COVID-19. The chain recombines TRBV14 with TRBJ1-1; D is undetermined. The CDR3 DNA reads as TGTGCCAGCAGCCCCTCTAGGAGCACTGAAGCTTTCTTT. It is translated as CASSPSRSTEAFF.